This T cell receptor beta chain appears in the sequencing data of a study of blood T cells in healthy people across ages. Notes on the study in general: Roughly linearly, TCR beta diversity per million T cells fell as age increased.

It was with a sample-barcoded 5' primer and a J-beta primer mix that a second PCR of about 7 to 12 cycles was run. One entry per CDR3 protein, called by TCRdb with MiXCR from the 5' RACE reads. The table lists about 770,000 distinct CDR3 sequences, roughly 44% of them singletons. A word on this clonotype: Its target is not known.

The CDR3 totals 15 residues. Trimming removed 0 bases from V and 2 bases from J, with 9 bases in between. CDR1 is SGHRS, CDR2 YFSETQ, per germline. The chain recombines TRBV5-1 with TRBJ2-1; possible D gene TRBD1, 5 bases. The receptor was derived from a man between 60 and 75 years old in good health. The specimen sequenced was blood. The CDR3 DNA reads TGCGCCAGCAGCTTGGCCAGGGAAACCTACAATGAGCAGTTCTTC. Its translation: CASSLARETYNEQFF.